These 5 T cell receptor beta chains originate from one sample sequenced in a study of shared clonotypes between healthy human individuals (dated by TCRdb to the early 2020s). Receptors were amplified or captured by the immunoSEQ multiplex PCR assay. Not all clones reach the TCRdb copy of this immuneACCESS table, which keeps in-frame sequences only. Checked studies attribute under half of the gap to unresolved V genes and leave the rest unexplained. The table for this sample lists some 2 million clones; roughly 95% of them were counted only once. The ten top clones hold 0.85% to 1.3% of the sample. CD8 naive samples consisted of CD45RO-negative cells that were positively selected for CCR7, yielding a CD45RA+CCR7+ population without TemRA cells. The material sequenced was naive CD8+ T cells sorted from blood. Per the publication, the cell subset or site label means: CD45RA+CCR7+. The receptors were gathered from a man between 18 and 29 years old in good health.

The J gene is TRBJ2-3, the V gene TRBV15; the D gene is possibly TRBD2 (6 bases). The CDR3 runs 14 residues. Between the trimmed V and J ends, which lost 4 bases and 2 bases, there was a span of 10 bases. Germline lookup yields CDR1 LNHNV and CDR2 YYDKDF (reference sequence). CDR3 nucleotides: TGTGCCACCAGCACCTCGGACTACACAGATACGCAGTATTTT. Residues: CATSTSDYTDTQYF.

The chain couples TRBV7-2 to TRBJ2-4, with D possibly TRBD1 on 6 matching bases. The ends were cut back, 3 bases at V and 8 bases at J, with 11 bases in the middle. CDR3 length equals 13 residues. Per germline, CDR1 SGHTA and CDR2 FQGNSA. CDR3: CASSFGGLDIQYF. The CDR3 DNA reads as TGTGCCAGCAGCTTTGGGGGCTTGGACATTCAGTACTTC.

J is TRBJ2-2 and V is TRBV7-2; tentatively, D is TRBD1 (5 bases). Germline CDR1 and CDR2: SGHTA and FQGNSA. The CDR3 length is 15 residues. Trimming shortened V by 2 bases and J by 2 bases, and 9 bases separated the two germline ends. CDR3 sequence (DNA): TGTGCCAGCAGCTTAATGACAGATAACACCGGGGAGCTGTTTTTT. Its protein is CASSLMTDNTGELFF.

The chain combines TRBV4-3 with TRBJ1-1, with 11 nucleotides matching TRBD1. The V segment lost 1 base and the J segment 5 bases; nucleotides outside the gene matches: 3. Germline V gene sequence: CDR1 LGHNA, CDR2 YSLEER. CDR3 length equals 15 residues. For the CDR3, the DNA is TGCGCCAGCAGCCAAGGGACAGGGGGCGAGACTGAAGCTTTCTTT. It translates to CASSQGTGGETEAFF.

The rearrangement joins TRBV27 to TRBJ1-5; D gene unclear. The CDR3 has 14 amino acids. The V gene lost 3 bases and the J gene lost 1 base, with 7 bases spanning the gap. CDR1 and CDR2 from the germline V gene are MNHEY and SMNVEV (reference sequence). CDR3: CASSFVRSNQPQHF. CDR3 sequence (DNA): TGTGCCAGCAGTTTTGTCAGAAGCAATCAGCCCCAGCATTTT.